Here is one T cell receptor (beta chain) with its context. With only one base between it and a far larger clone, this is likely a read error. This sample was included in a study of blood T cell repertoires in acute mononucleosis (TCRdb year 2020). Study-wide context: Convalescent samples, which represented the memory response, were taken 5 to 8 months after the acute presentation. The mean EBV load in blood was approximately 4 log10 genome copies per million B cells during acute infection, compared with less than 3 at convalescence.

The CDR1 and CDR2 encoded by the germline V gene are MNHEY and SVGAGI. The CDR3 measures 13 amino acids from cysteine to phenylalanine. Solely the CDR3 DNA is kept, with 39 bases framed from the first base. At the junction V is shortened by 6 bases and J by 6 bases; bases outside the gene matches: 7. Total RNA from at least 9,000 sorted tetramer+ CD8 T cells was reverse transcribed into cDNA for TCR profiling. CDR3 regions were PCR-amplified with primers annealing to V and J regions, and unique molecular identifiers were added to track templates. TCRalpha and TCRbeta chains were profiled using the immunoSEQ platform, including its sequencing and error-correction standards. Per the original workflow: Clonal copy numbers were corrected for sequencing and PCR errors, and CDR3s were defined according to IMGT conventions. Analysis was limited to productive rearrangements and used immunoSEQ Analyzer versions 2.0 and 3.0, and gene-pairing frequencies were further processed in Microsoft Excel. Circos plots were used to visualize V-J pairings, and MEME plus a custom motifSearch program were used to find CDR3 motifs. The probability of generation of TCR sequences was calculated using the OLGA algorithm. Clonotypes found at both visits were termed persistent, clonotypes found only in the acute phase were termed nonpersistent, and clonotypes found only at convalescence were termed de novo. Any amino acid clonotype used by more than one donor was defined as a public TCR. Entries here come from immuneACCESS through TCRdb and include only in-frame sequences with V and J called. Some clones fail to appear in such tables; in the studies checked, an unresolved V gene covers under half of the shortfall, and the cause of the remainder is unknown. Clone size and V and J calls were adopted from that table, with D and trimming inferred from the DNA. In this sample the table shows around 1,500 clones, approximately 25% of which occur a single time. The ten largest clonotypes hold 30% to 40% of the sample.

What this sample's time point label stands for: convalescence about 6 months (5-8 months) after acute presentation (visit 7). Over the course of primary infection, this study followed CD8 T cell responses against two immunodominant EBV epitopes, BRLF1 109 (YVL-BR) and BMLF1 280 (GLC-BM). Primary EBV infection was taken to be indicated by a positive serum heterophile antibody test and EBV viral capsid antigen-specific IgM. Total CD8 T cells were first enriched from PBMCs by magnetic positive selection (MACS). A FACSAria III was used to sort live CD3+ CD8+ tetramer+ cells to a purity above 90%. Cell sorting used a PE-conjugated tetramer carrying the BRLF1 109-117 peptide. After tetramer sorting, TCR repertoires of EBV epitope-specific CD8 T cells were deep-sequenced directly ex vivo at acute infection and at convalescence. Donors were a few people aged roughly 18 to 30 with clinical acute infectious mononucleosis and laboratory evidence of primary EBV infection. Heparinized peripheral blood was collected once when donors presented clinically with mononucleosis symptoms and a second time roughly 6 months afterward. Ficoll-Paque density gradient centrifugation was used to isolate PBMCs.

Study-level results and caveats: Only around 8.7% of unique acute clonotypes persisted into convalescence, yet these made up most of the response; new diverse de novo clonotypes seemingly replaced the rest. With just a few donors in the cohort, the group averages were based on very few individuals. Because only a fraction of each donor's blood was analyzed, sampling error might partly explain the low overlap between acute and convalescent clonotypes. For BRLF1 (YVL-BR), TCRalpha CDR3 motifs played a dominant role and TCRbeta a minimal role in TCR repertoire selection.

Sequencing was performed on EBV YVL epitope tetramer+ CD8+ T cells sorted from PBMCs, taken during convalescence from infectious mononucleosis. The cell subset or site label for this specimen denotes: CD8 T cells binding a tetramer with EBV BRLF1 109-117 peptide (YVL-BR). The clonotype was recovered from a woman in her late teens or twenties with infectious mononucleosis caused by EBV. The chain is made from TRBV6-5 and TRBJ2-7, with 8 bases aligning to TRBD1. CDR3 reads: CASSAGGYCEQYF. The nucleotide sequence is TGTGCCAGCAGCGCAGGGGGCTACTGCGAGCAGTACTTC.